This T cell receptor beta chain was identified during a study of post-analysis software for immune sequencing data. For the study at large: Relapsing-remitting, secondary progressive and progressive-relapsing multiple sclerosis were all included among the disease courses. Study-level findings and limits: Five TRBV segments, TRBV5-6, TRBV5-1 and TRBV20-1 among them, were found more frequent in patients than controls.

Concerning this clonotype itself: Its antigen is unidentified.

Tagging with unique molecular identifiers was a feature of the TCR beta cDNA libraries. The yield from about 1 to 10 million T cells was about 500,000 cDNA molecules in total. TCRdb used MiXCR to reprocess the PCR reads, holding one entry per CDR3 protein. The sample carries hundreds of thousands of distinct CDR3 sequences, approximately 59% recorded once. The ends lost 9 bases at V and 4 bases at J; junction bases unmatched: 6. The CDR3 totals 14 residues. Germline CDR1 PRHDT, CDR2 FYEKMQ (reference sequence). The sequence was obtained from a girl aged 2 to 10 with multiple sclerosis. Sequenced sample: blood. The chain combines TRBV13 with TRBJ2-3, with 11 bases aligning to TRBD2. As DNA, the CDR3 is TGTGCCAGTATAGCGGGAGGGGAGTCAGATACGCAGTATTTT. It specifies CASIAGGESDTQYF.